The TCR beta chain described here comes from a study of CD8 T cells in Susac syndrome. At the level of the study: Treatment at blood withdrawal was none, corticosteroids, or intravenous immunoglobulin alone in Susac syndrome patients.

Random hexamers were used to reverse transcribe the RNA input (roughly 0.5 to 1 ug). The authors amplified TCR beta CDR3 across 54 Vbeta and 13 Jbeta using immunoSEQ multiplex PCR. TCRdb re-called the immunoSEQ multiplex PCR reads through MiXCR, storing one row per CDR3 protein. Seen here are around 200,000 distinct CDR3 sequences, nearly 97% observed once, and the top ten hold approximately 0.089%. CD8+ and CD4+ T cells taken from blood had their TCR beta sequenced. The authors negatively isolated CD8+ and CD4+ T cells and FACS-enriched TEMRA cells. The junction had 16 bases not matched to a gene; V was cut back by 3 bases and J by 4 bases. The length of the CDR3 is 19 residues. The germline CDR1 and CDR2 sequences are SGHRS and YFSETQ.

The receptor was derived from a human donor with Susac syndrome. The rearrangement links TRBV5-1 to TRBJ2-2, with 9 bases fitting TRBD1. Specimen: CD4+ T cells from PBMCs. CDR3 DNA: TGCGCCAGCAGCTGGGGGCCGGGACAGGGAAGGTTTTTCACCGGGGAGCTGTTTTTT. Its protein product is CASSWGPGQGRFFTGELFF. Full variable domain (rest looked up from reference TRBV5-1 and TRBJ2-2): KAGVTQTPRYLIKTRGQQVTLSCSPISGHRSVSWYQQTPGQGLQFLFEYFSETQRNKGNFPGRFSGRQFSNSRSEMNVSTLELGDSALYLCASSWGPGQGRFFTGELFFGEGSRLTVL.